These 17 T cell receptor beta chains share one sample of origin, sequenced in a study of Ad26.COV2.S vaccination and SARS-CoV-2 variants. The method was immunoSEQ multiplex PCR; TCRdb's version includes in-frame clones alone and lacks a portion of them. This repertoire shows some 340,000 clones, just under 85% found once; its top ten account for 2% to 2.5%. Treatment described: approximately 18 received Ad26.COV2.S at low or high dose, single or two shots; 5 received placebo; per-sample allocation not given. Samples analyzed were those drawn on day 63 after the first vaccine or placebo injection. The sample here was peripheral blood, taken in a trial of Ad26.COV2.S vaccine versus placebo. All receptors come from a person between 18 and 65 years old who received the Ad26.COV2.S COVID-19 vaccine or a placebo.

The chain combines TRBV5-1 with TRBJ2-2; possibly TRBD2 for D (6 bases). The ends were cut back, 4 bases at V and 8 bases at J, with 18 bases in the middle. The CDR3 runs 15 residues. Germline lookup yields CDR1 SGHRS and CDR2 YFSETQ. CDR3 nucleotide sequence: TGCGCCAGCAGCCCCGTGAGCGCGGGGAAGGGGGAGCTGTTTTTT. This encodes CASSPVSAGKGELFF.

The gene calls are TRBV6-5 and TRBJ2-7; 7 nucleotides align to TRBD1. Germline lookup yields CDR1 MNHEY and CDR2 SVGAGI. This CDR3 region has 13 residues. V dropped 5 bases and J dropped 1; count of bases not matched to a gene: 2. CDR3 DNA: TGTGCCAGCAGTACACAGGGGTCCTACGAGCAGTACTTC. Translated, it gives CASSTQGSYEQYF.

This clone came up a few times. This chain joins TRBV7-9 and TRBJ1-2; D is unclear. Germline V lookup: CDR1 SEHNR, CDR2 FQNEAQ (reference sequence). The CDR3 is 15 residues long. The V end lost 1 base, the J end lost 8 bases, and 17 bases lay between the germline ends. This CDR3 reads CASSLEEGRVTGYTF. The CDR3 bases are TGTGCCAGCAGCTTAGAGGAAGGGCGGGTCACGGGCTACACCTTC. Full variable domain (remainder filled in from reference TRBV7-9 and TRBJ1-2): DTGVSQNPRHKITKRGQNVTFRCDPISEHNRLYWYRQTLGQGPEFLTYFQNEAQLEKSRLLSDRFSAERPKGSFSTLEIQRTEQGDSAMYLCASSLEEGRVTGYTFGSGTRLTVV.

This chain links TRBV7-2 with TRBJ2-3; 10 nucleotides match TRBD2. Trimming took 3 bases from V and 4 from J; bases not matched to a gene: 4. CDR3 length: 15 residues. Germline CDR1 SGHTA, CDR2 FQGNSA. CDR3 nucleotides: TGTGCCAGCAGCTTGGTGGGACTAGCGCCAGATACGCAGTATTTT. It yields the protein CASSLVGLAPDTQYF.

The gene calls are TRBV20-1 and TRBJ1-1; the D is unclear. The V gene's germline CDR1 is DFQATT and CDR2 SNEGSKA (reference sequence). This CDR3 contains 10 residues. V gave up 4 bases and J gave up 7 bases, with 7 bases separating them. The CDR3, as DNA: TGCAGTGCTAACGGGATTGAAGCTTTCTTT. Its translation is CSANGIEAFF.

The gene calls are TRBV3-1 (or the pseudogene TRBV3-2) and TRBJ1-2; D unclear. Looked up from germline, CDR1 is LGHDT and CDR2 is YNNKEL (reference sequence). Trimming stripped 8 bases from V and 8 bases from J, with 12 bases between. The CDR3 spans 11 residues. The chain's CDR3 is CASGEGEGYTF. The DNA of the CDR3 is TGTGCCAGCGGAGAGGGCGAGGGCTACACCTTC.

This clone was seen more than once but under ten times. The chain recombines TRBV25-1 with TRBJ2-2, with 14 bases aligning to TRBD2. The CDR3 spans 17 residues. V shed 5 bases, J shed 6 bases, and the junction held 8 bases outside the gene matches. Germline V CDR1 and CDR2: MGHDK, SYGVNS. This chain's CDR3 is CASSPGLAGASPGELFF. CDR3 in DNA: TGTGCCAGCAGTCCGGGACTAGCGGGGGCCTCCCCCGGGGAGCTGTTTTTT. Drawing the rest from reference TRBV25-1 and TRBJ2-2, the complete variable domain is EADIYQTPRYLVIGTGKKITLECSQTMGHDKMYWYQQDPGMELHLIHYSYGVNSTEKGDLSSESTVSRIRTEHFPLTLESARPSHTSQYLCASSPGLAGASPGELFFGEGSRLTVL.

The genes are TRBV18 and TRBJ2-7; 14 bases agree with TRBD2. The length of the CDR3 is 18 residues. The V segment lost 6 bases and the J segment 5 bases; nucleotides outside the gene matches: 15. Germline V CDR1 and CDR2: KGHSH, LQKENI. CDR3 in DNA: TGTGCCAGCTCCGGACTCCCCACCACGGGACTAGCGGGAGACGAGCAGTACTTC. Amino acid sequence: CASSGLPTTGLAGDEQYF. The full variable domain, rest sourced from reference TRBV18 and TRBJ2-7, is NAGVMQNPRHLVRRRGQEARLRCSPMKGHSHVYWYRQLPEEGLKFMVYLQKENIIDESGMPKERFSAEFPKEGPSILRIQQVVRGDSAAYFCASSGLPTTGLAGDEQYFGPGTRLTVT.

This clone came up a few times. The J gene is TRBJ1-3, the V gene TRBV7-2; 7 nucleotides line up with TRBD1. Germline CDR1 reads SGHTA; CDR2 reads FQGNSA. The length of the CDR3 is 13 residues. After removal of 5 bases from V and 7 bases from J, the junction contained 5 bases not matched to a gene. CDR3 in amino acids: CASSVQGTNTIYF. The DNA for the CDR3 is TGTGCCAGCAGCGTACAGGGGACGAACACCATATATTTT.

V and J are TRBV28 and TRBJ1-3; D is possibly TRBD1 (5 bases). Per germline, CDR1 MDHEN and CDR2 SYDVKM. Trimming removed 1 base at V and 8 bases at J, with 21 bases between. CDR3 size: 17 residues. As DNA, the CDR3 is TGTGCCAGCAGTTTATACAGGAGAAGTTGGTTAGGGGACACCATATATTTT. Residues: CASSLYRRSWLGDTIYF.

The gene calls are TRBV27 and TRBJ1-1; the D is unclear. CDR3 length equals 14 residues. Germline CDR1 is MNHEY and CDR2 is SMNVEV (reference sequence). Trimming took off 6 bases at V and 0 bases at J, with 11 bases between the two ends. DNA for the CDR3: TGTGCCAGCAGAGGTTATAACATGAACACTGAAGCTTTCTTT. Translation: CASRGYNMNTEAFF.

The chain couples TRBV30 to TRBJ1-6; unclear D gene. Germline CDR1 and CDR2: GTSNPN and SVGIG (reference sequence). Trimming took 0 bases from V and 0 from J, leaving 9 bases between them. CDR3 length: 16 residues. The CDR3 spells CAWSVGDGSYNSPLHF. Here the CDR3 DNA reads TGTGCCTGGAGTGTAGGTGACGGCTCCTATAATTCACCCCTCCACTTT.

This chain connects TRBV19 to TRBJ2-1; D gene ambiguous. CDR1 LNHDA and CDR2 SQIVND come from the germline V gene (reference sequence). This CDR3 spans 15 amino acids. Trimming left V 5 bases short and J 3 bases short, with 14 bases between. CDR3 DNA sequence: TGTGCCAGTAGTTCGGGCAGCCACTACTACAATGAGCAGTTCTTC. It encodes CASSSGSHYYNEQFF.

V usage is TRBV28 and J usage is TRBJ1-1; 9 bases agree with TRBD1. Germline assignment: CDR1 MDHEN and CDR2 SYDVKM. The CDR3 is made up of 15 amino acids. V lost 4 bases and J lost 5; bases outside the gene matches: 8. CDR3 coding DNA: TGTGCCAGCAGTTCATCGAGACAGGGGGTAACTGAAGCTTTCTTT. Its translation: CASSSSRQGVTEAFF.

CDR3 in amino acids: CASSFTGGSYEQYF. The CDR3 region has the DNA TGTGCCAGCAGCTTCACAGGGGGGTCCTACGAGCAGTACTTC. This chain joins TRBV7-2 and TRBJ2-7; 8 bases fit TRBD1. Germline CDR1 reads SGHTA; CDR2 reads FQGNSA. With V trimmed by 3 bases and J by 1 base, 2 bases remained unmatched. This CDR3 contains 14 residues.

V usage is TRBV5-4 and J usage is TRBJ2-2; either TRBD1 or TRBD2 may supply D (5 bases each). The CDR3 is made up of 15 amino acids. Trimming removed 3 bases from V and 8 bases from J, with 17 bases in between. In germline, CDR1 is SGHNT, CDR2 YYREEE (reference sequence). In DNA form, the CDR3 reads TGTGCCAGCAGCTACAGTGGGACCACGGGTGGGGAGCTGTTTTTT. Encoded protein: CASSYSGTTGGELFF.

This rearrangement joins TRBV7-8 to TRBJ2-7; TRBD2 matches at 7 bases. From germline, CDR1 is SGHVS and CDR2 FQNEAQ. Losses at the gene ends were 2 bases for V and 0 bases for J; bases not matched to a gene: 4. This CDR3 has 15 amino acids. The CDR3: CASSLTAGPSYEQYF. In DNA, the CDR3 is TGTGCCAGCAGCTTAACAGCGGGGCCCTCCTACGAGCAGTACTTC.